A single sample is the source of the 19 T cell receptor beta chains below, sequenced in a study of early T cells in non-severe SARS-CoV-2 infection. TCRdb processed the 5' RACE reads anew with MiXCR; each CDR3 protein has one entry. The table lists about 80,000 distinct CDR3 sequences, 9.5% to 15% of them singletons. Sequenced: whole blood. Receptors were obtained from an adult who was a healthcare worker with PCR-confirmed SARS-CoV-2 infection or an uninfected control (not recorded which).

This chain connects TRBV11-2 to TRBJ2-2; 8 positions agree with TRBD1. The junction had 0 bases not matched to a gene; V was cut back by 6 bases and J by 0 bases. Looked up from germline, CDR1 is SGHAT and CDR2 is FQNNGV. The CDR3 runs 14 residues. CDR3 DNA: TGTGCCAGCAGACAGGGGGCGAACACCGGGGAGCTGTTTTTT. Translated: CASRQGANTGELFF.

This clonotype showed up just a few times. CDR3 coding DNA: TGTGCCAGTAGTCCAGGACTAGCGGGGGGCTTTACAGATACGCAGTATTTT. Protein sequence: CASSPGLAGGFTDTQYF. The V and J genes are TRBV19 and TRBJ2-3, with 14 bases fitting TRBD2. Germline lookup yields CDR1 LNHDA and CDR2 SQIVND (reference sequence). The CDR3 is made up of 17 amino acids. Trimming cost V 5 bases and J 3 bases; bases outside gene matches: 7.

As concerns this clonotype: At one of its ends the junction is not consistent with the germline gene, which may arise from a read error. The chain joins TRBV7-7 to TRBJ2-1; D call uncertain. Per the germline V gene, CDR1 is SSHAT and CDR2 is FNYEAQ (reference sequence). The CDR3 sequence is 13 residues long. This chain's CDR3 is CASSSRLNNEQFF. The CDR3 DNA reads as TGTGCTAGCAGCTCTCGCCTTAACAATGAGCAGTTCTTC. Filled out from reference TRBV7-7 and TRBJ2-1, the complete variable domain reads GAGVSQSPRYKVTKRGQDVTLRCDPISSHATLYWYQQALGQGPEFLTYFNYEAQPDKSGLPSDRFSAERPEGSISTLTIQRTEQRDSAMYRCASSSRLNNEQFFGPGTRLTVL.

This clonotype was recorded many times. The junction departs from the called germline gene at one end, perhaps through a read error. The J gene is TRBJ2-7, the V gene TRBV7-9; either TRBD1 or TRBD2 may supply D (6 bases each). The CDR3 spans 13 residues. Germline CDR1 SEHNR, CDR2 FQNEAQ (reference sequence). CDR3 bases: TGTGCCAGCAGCTTAGTCGGCCCGCGGGACACCTTCTTC. It yields the protein CASSLVGPRDTFF.

In this sample, this clonotype turned up many times. The chain couples TRBV7-9 to TRBJ2-5; D is undetermined. Deletions cut 4 bases from V and 1 base from J, with 13 bases between. Per the germline V gene, CDR1 is SEHNR and CDR2 is FQNEAQ (reference sequence). The CDR3 is 15 amino acids. The DNA for the CDR3 is TGTGCCAGCAGCTCCGGTCAAAATATCCAAGAGACCCAGTACTTC. Amino acid sequence: CASSSGQNIQETQYF. Looking up the rest from reference TRBV7-9 and TRBJ2-5 gives the full variable domain: DTGVSQNPRHKITKRGQNVTFRCDPISEHNRLYWYRQTLGQGPEFLTYFQNEAQLEKSRLLSDRFSAERPKGSFSTLEIQRTEQGDSAMYLCASSSGQNIQETQYFGPGTRLLVL.

This clonotype showed up just a few times. The gene calls are TRBV3-1 and TRBJ1-1; D is unresolved. Trimming stripped 4 bases from V and 1 base from J, with 10 bases between. Germline V gives CDR1 LGHDT, CDR2 YNNKEL (reference sequence). This CDR3 has 14 residues. The CDR3 is CASSPSTENTEAFF. The CDR3 DNA sequence: TGTGCCAGCAGCCCCTCGACGGAGAACACTGAAGCTTTCTTT. Combining the CDR3 with reference TRBV3-1 and TRBJ1-1 gives the whole variable domain DTAVSQTPKYLVTQMGNDKSIKCEQNLGHDTMYWYKQDSKKFLKIMFSYNNKELIINETVPNRFSPKSPDKAHLNLHINSLELGDSAVYFCASSPSTENTEAFFGQGTRLTVV.

This clonotype was picked up a small number of times. This sequence joins TRBV7-2 and TRBJ1-1; TRBD1 might be the D (5 bases). The V end lost 5 bases, the J end lost 11 bases, and 15 bases lay between the germline ends. This CDR3 spans 12 amino acids. CDR1 and CDR2 from the germline V gene are SGHTA and FQGNSA. The DNA for the CDR3 is TGTGCCAGCAGCCATCGGACGAAGGGGGCTTTCTTT. This translates into CASSHRTKGAFF.

The chain combines TRBV6-2 or TRBV6-3 with TRBJ2-2; 9 nucleotides agree with TRBD2. V shed 5 bases and J 4 bases; nucleotides not matched to a gene: 5. CDR1 and CDR2 from the germline V gene are MNHEY and SVGEGT. The CDR3 length is 15 residues. The CDR3 coding sequence is TGTGCCAGCAGTACCGGCGGGAGGGTCACCGGGGAGCTGTTTTTT. It specifies CASSTGGRVTGELFF.

The V and J genes are TRBV4-1 and TRBJ2-5; D is unresolved. V was clipped by 2 bases and J by 5 bases, with 12 bases between them. Germline V gives CDR1 MGHRA, CDR2 YSYEKL. This CDR3 has 14 amino acids. The CDR3 loop is CASSQIWAGETQYF. As DNA, the CDR3 is TGCGCCAGCAGCCAAATCTGGGCAGGCGAGACCCAGTACTTC.

This clonotype was observed many times. The chain recombines TRBV5-7 with TRBJ1-5, with 8 bases aligning to TRBD1. TRBV5-7 carries the ORF label, with uncertain function. V lost 4 bases, J lost 6 bases, and 15 bases stayed unmatched. The CDR3 has 17 residues. The CDR3 coding sequence is TGTGCCAGCAGCCCTGACAGGGGCGTTCGTGCGGGTCAGCCCCAGCATTTT. It encodes CASSPDRGVRAGQPQHF.

The sample holds a few counts of this clonotype. This chain uses TRBV19 with TRBJ2-1; 7 bases are a match to TRBD1. V dropped 3 bases and J dropped 5; count of bases not matched to a gene: 7. CDR3 length equals 15 residues. Germline V gene data show CDR1 as LNHDA and CDR2 as SQIVND (reference sequence). CDR3 DNA: TGTGCCAGTAGTATCAAGGGGGCAGGGAACAATGAGCAGTTCTTC. Residues: CASSIKGAGNNEQFF.

This chain links TRBV20-1 with TRBJ2-7; TRBD2 agrees at 10 bases. This CDR3 contains 14 residues. Per germline, CDR1 DFQATT and CDR2 SNEGSKA (reference sequence). V lost 0 bases and J lost 5; bases outside the gene matches: 4. CDR3 residues: CSARDLAGDDEQYF. The CDR3 coding sequence is TGCAGTGCTAGAGATCTAGCGGGGGATGACGAGCAGTACTTC.

This clonotype has just a few counts. The rearrangement joins TRBV27 to TRBJ2-3, with 9 positions matching TRBD1. The CDR3 consists of 15 residues. CDR1 is MNHEY, CDR2 SMNVEV, per germline (reference sequence). The junction had 9 bases not matched to a gene; V was cut back by 8 bases and J by 3 bases. The CDR3 DNA reads as TGTGCCAGCGGCGAGGACAGGGGAGGAACAGATACGCAGTATTTT. Amino acids: CASGEDRGGTDTQYF.

This clonotype was seen once. The V gene is TRBV5-6, the J gene TRBJ1-2; D perhaps matches TRBD1 (5 bases). Trimming stripped 1 base from V and 6 bases from J, with 13 bases between. The CDR3 extends over 14 amino acids. Germline lookup yields CDR1 SGHDT and CDR2 YYEEEE. The CDR3 loop reads CASSLRGIPDGYTF. Here the CDR3 DNA reads TGTGCCAGCAGCTTGAGGGGAATACCGGATGGCTACACCTTC.

Ten or more counts support this clonotype. The gene calls are TRBV20-1 and TRBJ2-7; 12 bases agree with TRBD2. The CDR3 consists of 16 residues. Germline CDR1 reads DFQATT; CDR2 reads SNEGSKA (reference sequence). Losses at the gene ends were 0 bases for V and 3 bases for J; bases not matched to a gene: 6. The CDR3 DNA sequence: TGCAGTGCTAGAGATATCCAGACTAGCGGGAGCTACGAGCAGTACTTC. Its protein is CSARDIQTSGSYEQYF.

This chain joins TRBV5-1 and TRBJ2-7, with a weak D call TRBD1 (6 bases). The V end was cut by 4 bases, the J end by 5 bases, with 13 bases between. CDR1 is SGHRS and CDR2 is YFSETQ in the germline V gene. The CDR3 spans 13 residues. The CDR3: CASSQTQGNEQYF. As DNA, the CDR3 is TGCGCCAGCAGCCAAACTCAGGGGAACGAGCAGTACTTC.

This clonotype has a handful of counts. V usage is TRBV7-8 and J usage is TRBJ2-1; perhaps TRBD1 as D (6 bases). CDR3 length equals 16 residues. V gave up 0 bases and J gave up 3 bases, with 12 bases separating them. Germline CDR1 reads SGHVS; CDR2 reads FQNEAQ. Here the CDR3 DNA reads TGTGCCAGCAGCTTAGCGCGTGGGGGCCTCTACAATGAGCAGTTCTTC. This encodes CASSLARGGLYNEQFF. The full variable domain, its missing parts supplied by reference TRBV7-8 and TRBJ2-1, is GAGVSQSPRYKVAKRGQDVALRCDPISGHVSLFWYQQALGQGPEFLTYFQNEAQLDKSGLPSDRFFAERPEGSVSTLKIQRTQQEDSAVYLCASSLARGGLYNEQFFGPGTRLTVL.

This clonotype was counted ten times or more. The rearrangement links TRBV11-2 to TRBJ2-6; D possibly corresponds to TRBD1 (6 bases). The CDR3 is 20 residues long. V was trimmed by 7 bases and J by 1 base, leaving 26 bases between them. CDR1 is SGHAT and CDR2 is FQNNGV in the germline V gene. The CDR3 spells CASTHRQAAILQSGANVLTF. The DNA for the CDR3 is TGTGCCAGCACCCACCGACAGGCGGCGATACTCCAATCTGGGGCCAACGTCCTGACTTTC.

The rearrangement uses TRBV29-1 and TRBJ2-7; possible D gene TRBD1, 6 bases. The CDR3 sequence is 14 residues long. Germline loops: CDR1 SQVTM, CDR2 ANQGSEA. Trimming pared 3 bases from V and 5 bases from J, leaving 17 bases between. The CDR3 is CSVESQDRGDEQYF. The CDR3, as DNA: TGCAGCGTTGAGAGTCAGGACAGAGGCGACGAGCAGTACTTC.